Listed here is a single TCR beta chain. Its target is not known. The junction departs from germline at one end; a sequencing error may be responsible. This CDR3 is built from 12 residues. CDR1 DFQATT and CDR2 SNEGSKA come from the germline V gene (reference sequence). The template used for profiling TCR beta VDJ and CDR3 was genomic DNA. One entry per CDR3 protein results from TCRdb running MiXCR on the reads. In the table there are 310,000 or so distinct CDR3 sequences, roughly 61% of which are singletons. Patients chosen for sequencing had shown CD8+CD57+ cell expansion by flow cytometry. Every one of the patients had aplastic anemia (severe, acquired). This specimen comes from a study of CD8+CD57+ T cells in acquired aplastic anemia. The wider study: Average DNA yield from sorted CD4+ and CD8+ cells was roughly 3 ug.

Study conclusions and caveats: Both patients and controls carried the same twenty-nine CD8+ CDR3 sequences. Researchers reported that CD8+ Simpson's diversity was not significantly different in patients versus controls.

Sequencing was done on a sample of sorted CD4+, CD8+, or CD8+CD57+ T cells (not recorded which) from PBMCs. The V gene is TRBV20-1, the J gene TRBJ2-1; maybe TRBD2 (6 bases). The sequence derives from a human donor with aplastic anemia. CDR3 loop: CSAHHTSFEQLF. In DNA form, the CDR3 reads TGCAGTGCCCATCACACTAGCTTTGAGCAGCTCTTC.